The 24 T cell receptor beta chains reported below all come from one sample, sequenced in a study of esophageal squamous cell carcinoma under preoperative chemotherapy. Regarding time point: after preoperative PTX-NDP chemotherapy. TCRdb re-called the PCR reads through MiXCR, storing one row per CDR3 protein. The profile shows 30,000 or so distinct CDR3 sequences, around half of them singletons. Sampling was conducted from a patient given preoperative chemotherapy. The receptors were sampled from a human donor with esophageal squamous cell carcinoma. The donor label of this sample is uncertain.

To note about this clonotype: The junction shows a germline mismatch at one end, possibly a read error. The CDR3 DNA reads TGTGCCAGCAGTACTTCTGGCGGGGGGGCCACAGATACGCAGTATTTC. Amino acid sequence: CASSTSGGGATDTQYF. This chain connects TRBV12-3 or TRBV12-4 to TRBJ2-3, with 9 bases fitting TRBD2. This CDR3 spans 16 amino acids.

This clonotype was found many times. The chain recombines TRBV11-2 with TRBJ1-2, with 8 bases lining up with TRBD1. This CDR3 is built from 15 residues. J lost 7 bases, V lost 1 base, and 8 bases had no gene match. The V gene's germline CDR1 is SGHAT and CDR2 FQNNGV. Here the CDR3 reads CASSLGLGQGRGYTF. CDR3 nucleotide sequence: TGTGCCAGCAGCTTAGGGTTAGGACAGGGTCGTGGCTACACCTTC.

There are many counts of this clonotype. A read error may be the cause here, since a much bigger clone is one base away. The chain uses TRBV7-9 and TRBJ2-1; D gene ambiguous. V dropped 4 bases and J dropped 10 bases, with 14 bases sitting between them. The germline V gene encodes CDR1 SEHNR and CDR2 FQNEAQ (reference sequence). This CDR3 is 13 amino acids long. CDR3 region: CASSSDPSPEQFF. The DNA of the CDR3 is TGTGCCAGCAGCTCCGACCCCAGTCCCGAGCAGTTCTTC. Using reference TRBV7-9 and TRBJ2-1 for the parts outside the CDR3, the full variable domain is DTGVSQNPRHKITKRGQNVTFRCDPISEHNRLYWYRQTLGQGPEFLTYFQNEAQLEKSRLLSDRFSAERPKGSFSTLEIQRTEQGDSAMYLCASSSDPSPEQFFGPGTRLTVL.

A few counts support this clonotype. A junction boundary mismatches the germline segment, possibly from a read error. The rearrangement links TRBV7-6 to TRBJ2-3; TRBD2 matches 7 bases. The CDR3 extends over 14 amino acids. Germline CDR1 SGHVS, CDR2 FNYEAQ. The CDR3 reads CASSSGGFQDTQYF. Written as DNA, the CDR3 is TGTGCCAGCAGCTCGGGGGGTTTCCAAGATACGCAGTACTTT.

The DNA of the CDR3 is TGTGCCAGCAGTTTCACGAACACCGGGGAGCTGTTTTTT. This gives the protein CASSFTNTGELFF. The chain couples TRBV6-2 or TRBV6-3 to TRBJ2-2; D call uncertain. Per the germline V gene, CDR1 is MNHEY and CDR2 is SVGEGT. Trimming cost V 4 bases and J 0 bases, with 3 bases left between them. The CDR3 is made up of 13 amino acids.

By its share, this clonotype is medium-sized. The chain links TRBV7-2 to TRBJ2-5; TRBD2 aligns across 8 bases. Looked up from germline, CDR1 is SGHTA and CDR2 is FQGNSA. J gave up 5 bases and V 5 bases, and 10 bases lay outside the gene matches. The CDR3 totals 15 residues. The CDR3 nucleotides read TGTGCCAGCAGCGCGACGGGGGGGCATCAGGAGACCCAGTACTTC. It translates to CASSATGGHQETQYF.

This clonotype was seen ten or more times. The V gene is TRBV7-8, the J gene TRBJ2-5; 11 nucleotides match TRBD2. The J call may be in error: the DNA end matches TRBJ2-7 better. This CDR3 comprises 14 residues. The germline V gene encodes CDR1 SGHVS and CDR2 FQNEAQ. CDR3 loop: CASSPGLAAYEQYF. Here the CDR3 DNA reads TGTGCCAGCAGCCCGGGACTAGCGGCCTACGAGCAGTACTTC.

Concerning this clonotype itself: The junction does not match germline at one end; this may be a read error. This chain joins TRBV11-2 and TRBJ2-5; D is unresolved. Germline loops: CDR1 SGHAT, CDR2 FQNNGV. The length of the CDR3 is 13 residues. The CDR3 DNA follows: TGTGCCAGCAGGTTAAACAGTCAAGATACCCAGTACTTC. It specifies CASRLNSQDTQYF.

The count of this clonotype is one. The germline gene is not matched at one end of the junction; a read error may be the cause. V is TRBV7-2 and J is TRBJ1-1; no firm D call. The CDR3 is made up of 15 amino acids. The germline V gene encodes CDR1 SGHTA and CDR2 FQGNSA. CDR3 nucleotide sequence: TGTGCCAGCAGCTTATCCCCGAGCGGGGTCACTGAAGCTTCCTTC. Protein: CASSLSPSGVTEASF.

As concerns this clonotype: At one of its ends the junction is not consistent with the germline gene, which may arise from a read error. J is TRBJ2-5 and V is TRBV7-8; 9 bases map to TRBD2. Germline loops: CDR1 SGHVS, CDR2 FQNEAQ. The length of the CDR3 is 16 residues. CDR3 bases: TGTGCCAGCACGGACCTCGCGGGGGGGGACGGTGAGACCCAGTACTTT. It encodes CASTDLAGGDGETQYF.

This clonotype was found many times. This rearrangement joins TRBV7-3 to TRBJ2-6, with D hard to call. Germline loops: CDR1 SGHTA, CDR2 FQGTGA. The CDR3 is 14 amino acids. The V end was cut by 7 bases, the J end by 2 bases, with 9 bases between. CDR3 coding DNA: TGTGCCAGCACCTCGGCGGCTGGGGCCAACGTCCTGACTTTC. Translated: CASTSAAGANVLTF.

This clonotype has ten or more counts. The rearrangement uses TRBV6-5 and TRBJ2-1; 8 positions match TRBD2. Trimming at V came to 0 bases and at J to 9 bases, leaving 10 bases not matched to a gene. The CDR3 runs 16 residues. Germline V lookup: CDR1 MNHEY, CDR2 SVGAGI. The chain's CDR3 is CASSYSIAGSAGEQFF. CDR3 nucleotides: TGTGCCAGCAGTTACTCCATAGCGGGGAGCGCCGGTGAGCAGTTCTTC.

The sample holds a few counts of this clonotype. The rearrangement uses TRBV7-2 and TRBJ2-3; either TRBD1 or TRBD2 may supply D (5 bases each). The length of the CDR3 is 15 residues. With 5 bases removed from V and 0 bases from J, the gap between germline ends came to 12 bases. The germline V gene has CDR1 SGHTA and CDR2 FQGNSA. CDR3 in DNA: TGTGCCAGCAGCACCACGGGACCAAGCACAGATACGCAGTATTTT. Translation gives CASSTTGPSTDTQYF.

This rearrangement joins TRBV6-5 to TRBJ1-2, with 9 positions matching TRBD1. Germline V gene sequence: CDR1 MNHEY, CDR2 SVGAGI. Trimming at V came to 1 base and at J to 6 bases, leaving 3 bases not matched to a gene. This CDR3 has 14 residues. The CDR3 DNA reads TGTGCCAGCAGTTACTACAGGGGGCTGGATGGCTACACCTTC. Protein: CASSYYRGLDGYTF.

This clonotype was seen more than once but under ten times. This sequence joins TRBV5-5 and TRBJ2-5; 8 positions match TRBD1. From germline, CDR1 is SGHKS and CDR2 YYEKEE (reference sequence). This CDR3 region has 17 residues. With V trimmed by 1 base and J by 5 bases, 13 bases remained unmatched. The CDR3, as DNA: TGTGCCAGCAGCTTGCTTACAGGGGGGAGCAGTGGGGAGACCCAGTACTTC. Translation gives CASSLLTGGSSGETQYF.

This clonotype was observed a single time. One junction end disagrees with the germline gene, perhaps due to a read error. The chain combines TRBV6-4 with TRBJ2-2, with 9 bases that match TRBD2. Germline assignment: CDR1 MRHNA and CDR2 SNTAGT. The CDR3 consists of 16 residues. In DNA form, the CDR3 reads TGTGCCAGCAGCCCCGGGACTAGCTCTGACACCGGGGCGCTGTATTTT. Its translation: CASSPGTSSDTGALYF.

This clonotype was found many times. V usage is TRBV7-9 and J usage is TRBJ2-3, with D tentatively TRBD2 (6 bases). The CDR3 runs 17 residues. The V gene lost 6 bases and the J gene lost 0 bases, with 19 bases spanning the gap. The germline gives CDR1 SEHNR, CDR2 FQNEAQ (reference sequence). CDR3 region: CASSRPHGGTSTDTQYF. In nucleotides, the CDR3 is TGTGCCAGCAGTAGACCTCATGGGGGGACTAGCACAGATACGCAGTATTTT. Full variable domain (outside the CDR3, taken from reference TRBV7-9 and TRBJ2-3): DTGVSQNPRHKITKRGQNVTFRCDPISEHNRLYWYRQTLGQGPEFLTYFQNEAQLEKSRLLSDRFSAERPKGSFSTLEIQRTEQGDSAMYLCASSRPHGGTSTDTQYFGPGTRLTVL.

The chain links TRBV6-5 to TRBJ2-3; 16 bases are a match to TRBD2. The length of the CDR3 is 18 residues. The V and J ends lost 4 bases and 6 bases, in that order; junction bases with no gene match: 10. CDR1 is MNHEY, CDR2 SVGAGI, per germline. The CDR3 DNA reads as TGTGCCAGCAGTTTCCCCCCGGGACTAGCGGGAGGGCCCGATACGCAGTATTTT. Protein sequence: CASSFPPGLAGGPDTQYF.

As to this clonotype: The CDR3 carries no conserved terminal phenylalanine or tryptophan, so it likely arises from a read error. The CDR3 sequence is CASSSLAGGCEESQFS. The CDR3, as DNA: TGTGCTAGCAGCTCGCTAGCGGGGGGCTGTGAAGAGTCCCAGTTCTCG. The J gene is TRBJ2-5, the V gene TRBV7-7, with 11 positions matching TRBD2. The closer fit of TRBJ2-1 to the DNA end suggests the J call may be wrong. This CDR3 contains 16 residues. Germline V lookup: CDR1 SSHAT, CDR2 FNYEAQ (reference sequence).

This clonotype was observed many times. CDR3 loop: CASSLGPHNEQFF. Written as DNA, the CDR3 is TGTGCCAGCAGCTTGGGACCACACAATGAGCAGTTCTTC. The J gene is TRBJ2-1, the V gene TRBV11-1, with D possibly being TRBD1 or TRBD2 (5 bases each). The CDR3 covers 13 residues. V was cut by 3 bases and J by 5 bases, with 8 bases left in between. CDR1 is SGHAT, CDR2 FQDESV, per germline (reference sequence).

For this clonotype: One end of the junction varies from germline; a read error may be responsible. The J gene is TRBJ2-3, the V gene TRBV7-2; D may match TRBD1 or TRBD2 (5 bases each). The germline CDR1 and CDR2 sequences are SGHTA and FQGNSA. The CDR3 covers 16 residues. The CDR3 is CASSQPPGLNTGTLYF. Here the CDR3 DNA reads TGTGCCAGCAGCCAACCCCCGGGGTTGAACACCGGGACGCTGTATTTT.

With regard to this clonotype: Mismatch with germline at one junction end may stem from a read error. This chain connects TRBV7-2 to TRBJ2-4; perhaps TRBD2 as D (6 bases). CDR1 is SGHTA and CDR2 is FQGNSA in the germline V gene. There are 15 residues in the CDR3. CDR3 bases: TGTGGCAGCAGCCTGGGGCGGGGAGCCAAAGACACGCAGTACTTC. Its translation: CGSSLGRGAKDTQYF.

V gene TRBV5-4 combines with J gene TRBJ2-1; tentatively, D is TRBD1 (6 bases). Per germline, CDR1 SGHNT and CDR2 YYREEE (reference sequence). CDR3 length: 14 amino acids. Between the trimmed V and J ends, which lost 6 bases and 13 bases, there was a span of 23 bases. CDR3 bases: TGTGCCAGCACCCTGATGGGGGCCGGGGAGACCCAGTTCTTC. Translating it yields CASTLMGAGETQFF.

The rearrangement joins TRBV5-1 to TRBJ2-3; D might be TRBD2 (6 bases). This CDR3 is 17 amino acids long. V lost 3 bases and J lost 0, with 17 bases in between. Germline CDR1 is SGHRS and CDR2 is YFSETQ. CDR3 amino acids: CASSSGTSTTSTDTQYF. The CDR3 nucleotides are TGCGCCAGCAGCTCAGGCACTAGCACTACTAGCACAGATACGCAGTATTTT.